This T cell receptor beta chain was obtained from a study of immune evolution from preneoplasia to lung adenocarcinoma. Resections took place in Japan or China from about 2013 to 2018. This clone was counted a single time. Antigen unknown. Study results and caveats: From normal lung to invasive adenocarcinoma, top clone frequencies appeared to decrease.

TCRdb's table, derived via immunoSEQ multiplex PCR, lists solely in-frame clones and lacks some. The table lists 11,000 to 15,000 clones, about 85% of them singletons. The sample taken for sequencing was FFPE lung adenocarcinoma in situ tissue. The TCR comes from an older donor with lung adenocarcinoma.

The CDR3 sequence is CASSLASAGGYEQYF. CDR3 coding DNA: TGTGCCAGCAGTTTGGCGTCGGCGGGGGGCTACGAGCAGTACTTC. The V and J genes are TRBV27 and TRBJ2-7; 8 positions match TRBD2. Germline values: CDR1 MNHEY, CDR2 SMNVEV (reference sequence). The CDR3 runs 15 residues. V trimming: 3 bases; J trimming: 3 bases; junction bases outside the gene matches: 7.